This record concerns one T cell receptor (beta chain) sequence. Antigen specificity is unknown. This record comes from a study of T cells in Graves' hyperthyroidism and ophthalmopathy. Patients were excluded for uncontrolled infection, other autoimmune disease, pregnancy or lactation. RNA transcripts provided the source from which TCR beta CDR3 regions were amplified. TCR CDR3 underwent first-round RT-PCR with the HTBI primer set. TCRdb ran MiXCR on the multiplex PCR reads and lists one entry per CDR3 protein. The sample holds 550,000 to 700,000 distinct CDR3 sequences, under 60% seen once. Notes on the study in general: Model-based prediction identified ophthalmopathy a median about 6 months prior to its onset. In the analysis, a 13 V-J model separated ophthalmopathy from stable hyperthyroidism. Blood held most thyroid clonotypes expanded above 0.001 frequency.

The CDR3 sequence is 14 residues long. In germline, CDR1 is DFQATT, CDR2 SNEGSKA (reference sequence). V lost 5 bases and J 5 bases, leaving 15 bases between the germline ends. Material: peripheral blood or thyroid tissue (not recorded which). This chain joins TRBV20-1 and TRBJ1-4; perhaps TRBD1 as D (5 bases). This clonotype was obtained from an adult woman with Graves' disease, either hyperthyroidism or ophthalmopathy (not recorded which). This CDR3 reads CSAERGRDNEKLFF. The CDR3 DNA is TGCAGTGCTGAACGCGGGAGGGACAATGAAAAACTGTTTTTT.